This T cell receptor beta chain appears in the sequencing data of a study of cytomegalovirus exposure and HLA in healthy donors (dated by TCRdb to between 2016 and 2019). Background on the whole study: An earlier analysis of some 550 of the donors reported about 290 Gb of sequence data and some 120 million unique TCR beta sequences from about 180 million T cells. Roughly 310 gigabases of sequencing data and approximately 85 million unique TCR sequences were included in an early release covering 500 to 750 HLA-typed donors. The genetic ancestry cluster associated with self-reported Caucasian donors included 70% to 85% of the 398 genotyped donors. The study aimed to test whether signatures of past pathogen exposure could be identified by cataloging public T cell receptors. The study used immunosequencing to profile the T cell repertoires of hundreds of subjects and linked those repertoires to cytomegalovirus serostatus. Besides the first cohort of under 700 subjects, a separate validation cohort made up of over 100 different subjects was used. To predict cytomegalovirus infection status, the study brought together high-throughput TCR immunosequencing, statistical association of individual TCRs with disease status, and machine learning. In a later analysis, previously published TCR beta repertoires from 550 to 750 donors were re-analyzed and high-resolution HLA genotyping was added so that TCR occurrence patterns could be studied. In the later analysis, no new phenotypic data were used to find candidate immune exposures; instead, reliance was placed on TCR beta sequences and their occurrence across donors. An earlier analysis of 587 of the donors applied high-throughput TCR beta sequencing to assess whether each TCR beta V gene segment acted as functional or pseudogenic. Donor age, sex, ethnicity and CMV serostatus were compiled together with the repertoire data. A later genetic analysis used genome-wide SNP genotypes for about 55% of the 666 donors, treating that subset as a discovery cohort. Every discovery cohort repertoire had been produced on one sequencing platform. Both class I and class II loci were covered by HLA typing, at four-digit resolution. Typing coverage varied by locus: roughly 629-630 donors for A, B, C, DRB1 and DQB1; about 520 for DQA1; 606 for DPA1; roughly 470 for DPB1. About 5 DR-DQ haplotypes were handled as single units for association and clustering, since linkage in the cohort was strong. On average, 235,054 unique TCR beta nucleotide sequences were sequenced per donor among roughly 430 genotyped donors of the cohort, with around 19% of those sequences being non-productive.

In total, 500 to 700 healthy bone marrow donors made up the cohort. At the time of sampling, all cohort members were nominally healthy, though unrecorded immune exposures were likely present. The donor tested CMV seropositive and was one of the 289 seropositive cohort members. A peripheral blood sample was provided by each donor, and peripheral blood mononuclear cells were used for TCR beta sequencing. The Qiagen DNeasy Blood Extraction Kit was used to extract genomic DNA from the blood cell samples. The paper as a whole reports these results and caveats: The study gave a list of 150 to 200 TCR beta chains associated with cytomegalovirus. In a later analysis, several top co-occurrence clusters were reported to appear linked to parvovirus B19, influenza, CMV and Epstein-Barr virus. Specific HLA alleles were associated with around 18,000 TCR beta sequences at a false discovery rate of 0.05 in a later analysis. In this cohort, only TCR beta chains were sequenced, and detectable features were limited by the absence of alpha or paired-chain data. Linkage disequilibrium might explain the correlated functional status among segregating V segments, but an unknown experimental factor could not be excluded. In vitro tests confirmed that three of the cytomegalovirus-associated TCR beta chains recognize cytomegalovirus antigens. A later genetic analysis reported fewer N-insertions in productive TCRs among donors in an Asian-associated ancestry cluster than the roughly 620-donor mean. In a later analysis, TCR association rates were found to vary across HLA loci, with the most associated TCRs seen for DRB1 alleles and the fewest for HLA-C alleles. Some IMGT-functional V segments, including TRBV6-2 and TRBV6-3, could not be distinguished by the 87-base-pair reads and were therefore excluded. A group of highly shared sequence variants was considered likely to be a technical artifact of the sequencing pipeline. Most TCR sequences were observed very rarely across donors, whereas some public TCRs were present in many individuals. When HLA alleles, especially DR and DQ, strongly co-occurred, attributing TCR associations to individual alleles was difficult. Compared with equally common non-associated chains, HLA-associated TCR beta chains in a later analysis were more clonally expanded and had lower generation probabilities. V-gene and J-gene trimming of TCR beta chains was associated with a missense DCLRE1C variant in a later genetic analysis, and the association was replicated in an independent cohort. The authors suggested that the approach could potentially be generalized to other disease states and immunological phenotypes. Broadly in line with IMGT annotations, most TCR beta V segments showed up in productive rearrangements about 90% or about 30% of the time in an earlier analysis of around 600 of the donors. For the cohort, immune exposure information was limited to CMV serostatus. Because counts were too low, roughly 16 rarely observed V segments, including chromosome 9 orphons, were left out of the earlier analysis of some 600 of the donors. A further reported finding was that TCR beta sequences accurately predicted the HLA-A and HLA-B alleles for most subjects in the first cohort. Roughly uniform sequencing depth across donors was assumed in presence/absence analyses, although this assumption may not hold. In a later analysis, most CMV-associated TCR beta chains were found to appear HLA-restricted, with HLA associations seemingly driven largely by CMV exposure. In both the original and validation cohorts, the classifier was reported to diagnose cytomegalovirus status with high specificity and sensitivity. Because HLA typing was missing for some donors at each locus, association tests included only the typed subset.

About this clone itself: What antigen it recognizes has not been identified.

Receptors were amplified or captured by the immunoSEQ multiplex PCR assay. A mixture of 60 forward primers for TCR Vbeta segments and 13 reverse primers for TCR Jbeta segments was used in the multiplex PCR. Amplification of the CDR3 region of rearranged TCR beta genes was performed with a multiplex PCR assay on genomic DNA. The amplified TCR beta libraries were sequenced on the Illumina HiSeq System as 87-base-pair reads. On the authors' methods: A later analysis tallied approximately 87 million unique TCR beta chains across the 666 repertoires, and some 10 million of those chains were shared by two or more donors. To remove PCR and sequencing errors, raw reads were error-corrected and collapsed into unique sequences using a nearest-neighbor algorithm that merged closely related sequences. V, D and J gene segments were assigned by aligning CDR3 sequences to IMGT reference sequences. For a sequence to be retained, a match of at least six nucleotides to both a V gene segment and a J gene segment was required. Rearrangements were called productive when the CDR3 lacked stop codons and stayed in frame with V and J; all others were non-productive. Following IMGT convention, CDR3 was defined as the stretch from the second conserved V-encoded cysteine up to the conserved J-encoded phenylalanine. The earlier analysis of 587 of the donors excluded sequences that lacked an unambiguous match to a single V gene segment. An earlier analysis of a few hundred of the donors classified V segments as functional when productive rearrangements were above 56.7% and as segregating when the standard deviation between donors was above 5%. A statistical classification framework was built for diagnosing cytomegalovirus status from the catalog of TCR beta chain sequences. In a later analysis, TCR nucleotide sequences were compared against IMGT/GENE-DB human TR gene sequences so that V and J genes could be assigned. In a later analysis, CDR3 sequences and most-parsimonious VDJ recombination scenarios were assigned using the TCRdist pipeline. A later analysis defined each TCR beta chain by its CDR3 amino acid sequence plus V-gene family, and excluded reads lacking a unique V-gene family. A later analysis removed several hundred highly shared, low-generation-probability nucleotide sequences to deal with suspected cross-contamination and a sequencing artifact. For each public chain, a later analysis derived a clonal expansion index from normalized ranks of inferred template counts within each repertoire. In a later analysis, generation probabilities were computed using a VDJ recombination model fitted to out-of-frame rearrangements, and the results were checked against IGoR. Hypergeometric tests were used in a later analysis to score TCR-TCR, TCR-HLA and TCR-CMV co-occurrence, with a repertoire-size bias correction applied to the TCR pairs. A later analysis estimated false discovery rates by permuting HLA or CMV assignments 20 times. In a later analysis, co-occurring TCRs were grouped with DBSCAN, and TCRdist sequence similarity was added when clustering was performed within HLA-allele-positive subsets. Co-occurrence clustering excluded repertoires with fewer than 30,000 or more than 120,000 public chains, plus five with anomalous nucleotide sharing. The table comes from immuneACCESS by way of TCRdb, which keeps in-frame sequences with V and J called. Part of the clones is missing from these tables; in studies checked, under half for an unresolved V gene and the rest for unknown reasons. V and J calls and clone size follow that table, whereas D and trimming were derived from the DNA. The sample's records list 45,000 to 55,000 clones. The ten largest clones take up about 6% of the sample.

CDR1 and CDR2, looked up from the germline V gene, are LGHNA and YSLEER. The trim is 0 bases for V and 9 bases for J, with a gap of 9 bases between the germline ends. The CDR3 runs 13 amino acids, cysteine and phenylalanine included. The only DNA kept is the CDR3, 39 bases in frame from the first base. The sequenced material came from PBMCs. The source of this sequence is a male donor in good health and CMV-seropositive. The sequence is built from TRBV4-3 and TRBJ2-1; a tentative D match to TRBD1 spans 5 bases. The CDR3 has the sequence CASSQEGQGEQFF. The DNA sequence is TGCGCCAGCAGCCAAGAGGGGCAGGGTGAGCAGTTCTTC.